This T cell receptor (beta chain) was found in a study of molecular identifiers for immune sequencing clone quantification. General study results and limits: Spiked-in Jurkat TCR RNA corresponding to one cell was reported as detectable against approximately 900,000 naive cells.

Bulk TCR library preparation followed previously described methods with listed TCR primers. One entry per CDR3 protein, called by TCRdb with MiXCR from the PCR reads. The table records a few hundred thousand distinct CDR3 sequences, about 20% of them present only once. Notes on this clonotype: Its specificity is unknown.

The CDR3 is 16 residues long. The authors gated naive CD8 T cells as CD8+CD4-CCR7+CD45RA+ for sorting. This chain uses TRBV21-1 with TRBJ2-3; the table's D call, TRBD1, was not checked against the DNA. TRBV21-1 constitutes a pseudogene. The sample taken for sequencing was naive CD8+ T cells from blood, with Jurkat cell RNA spiked in. As to subset: FACS-sorted CD8+CD4-CCR7+CD45RA+ naive T cells. The sequence derives from a human donor in good health. Some libraries in this study had Jurkat cell RNA spiked in. For the CDR3, the DNA is TGTGCCAGCAGCAAAGCCGGGCGGGGGAGCACAGATACGCGGTATTTT. It codes for CASSKAGRGSTDTRYF.